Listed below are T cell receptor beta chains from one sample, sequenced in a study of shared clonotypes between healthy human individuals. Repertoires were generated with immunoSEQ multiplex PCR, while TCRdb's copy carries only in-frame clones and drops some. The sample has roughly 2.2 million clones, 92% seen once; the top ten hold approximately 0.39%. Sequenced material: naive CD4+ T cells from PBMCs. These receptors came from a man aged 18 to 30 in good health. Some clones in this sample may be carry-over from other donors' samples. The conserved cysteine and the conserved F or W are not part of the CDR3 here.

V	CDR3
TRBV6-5	ASSYGGYNQPQH
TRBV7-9	ASSFPTGTIHEQY
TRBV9	ASSAINTGELF
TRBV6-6	ASSDRGFEAF
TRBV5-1	ASKIRWGRDFAEAF
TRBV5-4	ASSLTPTGGLNEQY
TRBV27	ASSARATEQY
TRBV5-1	ASSLGGQSSYEQY
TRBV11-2	ASSPLRTGSSGELF
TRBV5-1	ASSLLASGSMNEQF
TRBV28	ASKGRSYNEQF
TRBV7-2	ASSLSPVTYEQY
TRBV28	ASREGGPGTEAF
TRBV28	ASSRTTYRVGFETQY
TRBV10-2	ASREGLAGTDTQY
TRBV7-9	ASSSLFGLDEQF
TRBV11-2	ASSLGPSRIEEQY